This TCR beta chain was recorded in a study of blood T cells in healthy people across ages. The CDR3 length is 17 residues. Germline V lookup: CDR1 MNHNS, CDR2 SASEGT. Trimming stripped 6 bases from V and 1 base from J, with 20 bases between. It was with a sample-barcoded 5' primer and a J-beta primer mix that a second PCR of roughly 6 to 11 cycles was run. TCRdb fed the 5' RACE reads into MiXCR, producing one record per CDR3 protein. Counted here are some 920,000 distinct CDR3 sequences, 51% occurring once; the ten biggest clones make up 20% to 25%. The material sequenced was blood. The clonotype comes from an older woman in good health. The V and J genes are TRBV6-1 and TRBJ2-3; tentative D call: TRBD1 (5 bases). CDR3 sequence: CASSLSMSGMGTDTQYF. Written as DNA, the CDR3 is TGTGCCAGCAGCCTAAGTATGTCAGGGATGGGCACAGATACGCAGTATTTT.